The subject of this entry is one T cell receptor beta chain. This entry comes from a study of blood T cell repertoires in COVID-19. Across the study: Sources were T cells, B-cell-depleted T cells, or PBMCs; the material itself was cDNA or gDNA.

Trimming removed 4 bases at V and 9 bases at J, with 10 bases between. The CDR3 sequence is 13 residues long. Germline CDR1 is LNHDA and CDR2 is SQIVND (reference sequence). In the authors' workflow: Reference gene primers were amplified, and this amplification served to estimate nucleated cell counts. Here immunoSEQ multiplex PCR was the method, and the copy in TCRdb shows in-frame clones only, minus some. That table furnishes V, J and clone size, whereas the DNA furnished D and trimming. The repertoire consists of fewer than 50,000 clones, with less than 85% occurring once and the leading ten covering 10% to 15%.

The receptor was isolated from a human donor in a cohort sampled during active COVID-19. The sample taken for sequencing was peripheral blood. The chain combines TRBV19 with TRBJ1-6; D not resolved. In DNA form, the CDR3 reads TGTGCCAGTAGTACAGGTTTAAGTTCACCCCTCCACTTT. As protein: CASSTGLSSPLHF.